The 10 T cell receptor beta chains below were found in one sample sequenced in a study of vaccination effects on CD4 cells after COVID-19. TCRdb keeps only in-frame clones here, not all; method: immunoSEQ multiplex PCR. The sample has over 45,000 clones, 50% to 80% seen once. It was after roughly 11 days of culture that CD4+ T cells were isolated. For these TCRs, the target antigens are not known. The sample was CD4+ T cells from PBMCs cultured without peptide, taken before COVID-19 vaccination. The origin of the receptors is a human donor who received a COVID-19 vaccine.

The V gene is TRBV19, the J gene TRBJ2-3; D is perhaps TRBD2 (5 bases). The V gene's germline CDR1 is LNHDA and CDR2 SQIVND (reference sequence). Trimming left V 1 base short and J 3 bases short, with 20 bases between. The CDR3 sequence is 18 residues long. CDR3 sequence: CASSIVLSRGRRTDTQYF. DNA of the CDR3: TGTGCCAGTAGTATAGTTCTATCGAGAGGGAGACGGACAGATACGCAGTATTTT.

The V gene is TRBV7-8, the J gene TRBJ1-4; D gene ambiguous. Trimming pared 5 bases from V and 2 bases from J, leaving 15 bases between. Germline V gene lookup returns CDR1 SGHVS and CDR2 FQNEAQ. This CDR3 is 16 amino acids long. The chain's CDR3 is CASSREIRSTNEKLFF. CDR3 nucleotide sequence: TGTGCCAGCAGCCGAGAGATCCGTTCCACTAATGAAAAACTGTTTTTT.

The V gene is TRBV6-5, the J gene TRBJ2-1; D not certain. The V gene lost 8 bases and the J gene lost 0 bases, with 14 bases spanning the gap. The V gene's germline CDR1 is MNHEY and CDR2 SVGAGI. CDR3 length: 15 residues. CDR3 in DNA: TGTGCCAGCCGGATGGCCGAGAGCTCCTACAATGAGCAGTTCTTC. Its protein product is CASRMAESSYNEQFF.

The J gene is TRBJ2-1, the V gene TRBV30; D may correspond to TRBD1 or TRBD2 (6 bases each). CDR1 is GTSNPN and CDR2 is SVGIG in the germline V gene (reference sequence). V was clipped by 1 base and J by 4 bases, with 11 bases between them. This CDR3 contains 14 residues. DNA of the CDR3: TGTGCCTGGAGTGGCGAGGGGGGTTACAATGAGCAGTTCTTC. Translated: CAWSGEGGYNEQFF.

The CDR3 reads CASSYDDRVSNTEAFF. The CDR3 coding sequence is TGTGCCAGCAGTTACGACGACAGGGTGTCTAACACTGAAGCTTTCTTT. This rearrangement joins TRBV6-2 or TRBV6-3 to TRBJ1-1; TRBD1 agrees at 7 bases. From germline, CDR1 is MNHEY and CDR2 SVGEGT. Losses at the gene ends were 2 bases for V and 2 bases for J; bases not matched to a gene: 8. This CDR3 comprises 16 residues.

The chain combines TRBV18 with TRBJ2-7; TRBD1 or TRBD2 may be the D gene (5 bases each). This CDR3 has 14 residues. CDR1 and CDR2 (germline): KGHSH, LQKENI. With 1 base removed from V and 3 bases from J, the gap between germline ends came to 10 bases. The CDR3 reads CASSPRDVSYEQYF. Here the CDR3 DNA reads TGTGCCAGCTCACCACGGGACGTGAGCTACGAGCAGTACTTC.

V and J are TRBV29-1 and TRBJ2-1; 12 bases match TRBD2. The CDR3 is made up of 10 amino acids. V shed 7 bases, J shed 12 bases, and the junction held 1 base outside the gene matches. In germline, CDR1 is SQVTM, CDR2 ANQGSEA. CDR3 sequence: CSGLAGAQFF. CDR3 sequence (DNA): TGCAGCGGACTAGCGGGAGCGCAGTTCTTC.

The V gene is TRBV7-8, the J gene TRBJ2-2; no reliable D call. V was pared by 3 bases and J by 8 bases, with 16 bases between. Germline V gene data show CDR1 as SGHVS and CDR2 as FQNEAQ. This CDR3 spans 15 amino acids. Written as DNA, the CDR3 is TGTGCCAGCAGCTTCGGCTTTCTCGGTTTGGGGGAGCTGTTTTTT. As protein: CASSFGFLGLGELFF.

Only one count was recorded for this clone. The chain links TRBV30 to TRBJ1-2, with TRBD1 matching 7 bases. The junction had 11 bases not matched to a gene; V was cut back by 4 bases and J by 3 bases. The CDR3 runs to 15 residues. Germline lookup yields CDR1 GTSNPN and CDR2 SVGIG (reference sequence). The CDR3 spells CAWTRRGPIYYGYTF. CDR3 coding DNA: TGTGCCTGGACGAGGAGGGGGCCCATATACTATGGCTACACCTTC.

V and J are TRBV5-4 and TRBJ2-7, with TRBD2 matching 11 bases. V shed 1 base, J shed 3 bases, and the junction held 3 bases outside the gene matches. The CDR3 is 15 residues long. CDR1 is SGHNT and CDR2 is YYREEE in the germline V gene (reference sequence). CDR3 protein: CASSLPGTSGYEQYF. Written as DNA, the CDR3 is TGTGCCAGCAGCTTGCCCGGGACTAGCGGCTACGAGCAGTACTTC.